The subject of this entry is one TCR beta chain. The antigen remains undetermined. The assay was immunoSEQ multiplex PCR, and TCRdb's table has in-frame clones only and misses some. The sample includes approximately 69,000 clones, approximately 80% of them seen just once. The V segment lost 4 bases and the J segment 6 bases; nucleotides outside the gene matches: 7. The germline V gene encodes CDR1 SGDLS and CDR2 YYNGEE. This CDR3 has 15 residues. Enrolled patients, whose metastatic non-small-cell lung cancer was chemo-refractory, received focal radiation plus CTLA-4 blockade with ipilimumab. The entry originates in a study of radiotherapy plus CTLA-4 blockade in lung cancer. Study information: Disease control was present in under 35% of patients, and objective responses in more than 15%.

Overall study results and limits: After radiotherapy and ipilimumab, tumor-derived clones expanded in peripheral blood.

This clonotype was sampled from a human donor with non-small cell lung cancer who had a complete response to radiotherapy plus ipilimumab. The source material was peripheral blood, sampled from a patient treated with radiotherapy plus ipilimumab. The chain combines TRBV9 with TRBJ2-1; 10 nucleotides align to TRBD1. CDR3 in amino acids: CASSLPGQGGNEQFF. For the CDR3, the DNA is TGTGCCAGCAGCCTCCCCGGACAGGGGGGCAATGAGCAGTTCTTC.